One sample yielded the 7 T cell receptor beta chains listed below, sequenced in a study of blood T cell repertoires in COVID-19. Sequencing was performed with immunoSEQ multiplex PCR; in TCRdb, only in-frame clones are kept and a portion is missing. The repertoire holds under 150,000 clones, 83% seen once, with approximately 2.3% in the top ten. Material for sequencing was peripheral blood. The receptors stem from a man aged 25-45 years with acute or convalescent COVID-19.

V usage is TRBV10-3 and J usage is TRBJ1-2; 7 bases match TRBD1. From germline, CDR1 is ENHRY and CDR2 SYGVKD. Losses at the gene ends were 2 bases for V and 3 bases for J; bases not matched to a gene: 3. The length of the CDR3 is 14 residues. Here the CDR3 reads CAISEEGQYYGYTF. The CDR3 coding sequence is TGTGCCATCAGTGAGGAGGGACAGTACTATGGCTACACCTTC.

There are a few counts of this clone. V is TRBV7-9 and J is TRBJ2-1; D unclear. This CDR3 region has 11 residues. V was shortened by 1 base and J by 14 bases, with 9 bases between the two germline ends. The germline CDR1 and CDR2 sequences are SEHNR and FQNEAQ (reference sequence). CDR3 sequence reads: CASSLESQKFF. In nucleotides, the CDR3 is TGTGCCAGCAGCTTAGAATCCCAAAAGTTCTTC. Complete variable domain (other parts from reference TRBV7-9 and TRBJ2-1): DTGVSQNPRHKITKRGQNVTFRCDPISEHNRLYWYRQTLGQGPEFLTYFQNEAQLEKSRLLSDRFSAERPKGSFSTLEIQRTEQGDSAMYLCASSLESQKFFGPGTRLTVL.

The chain carries TRBV7-8 and TRBJ2-3; 8 nucleotides match TRBD2. With 2 bases clipped from V and 3 bases from J, the junction kept 4 bases outside the gene matches. The CDR3 is made up of 15 amino acids. CDR1 and CDR2 (germline): SGHVS, FQNEAQ. The CDR3 protein is CASSLSGLATDTQYF. The DNA for the CDR3 is TGTGCCAGCAGCTTATCAGGACTAGCAACAGATACGCAGTATTTT.

This chain connects TRBV7-9 to TRBJ2-1, with 10 bases aligning to TRBD2. The J segment lost 0 bases and the V segment lost 5 bases, leaving 10 bases of the junction unmatched. CDR1 and CDR2 (germline): SEHNR, FQNEAQ (reference sequence). The CDR3 sequence is 18 residues long. The CDR3 bases are TGTGCCAGCAGCCCCCCCAGAAGGACTAGCGGCTCCTACAATGAGCAGTTCTTC. Residues: CASSPPRRTSGSYNEQFF.

The gene calls are TRBV18 and TRBJ2-1; 7 nucleotides agree with TRBD2. V shed 2 bases and J 5 bases; nucleotides not matched to a gene: 9. The CDR3 sequence is 16 residues long. Germline CDR1 KGHSH, CDR2 LQKENI. Here the CDR3 reads CASSPGSSGIHNEQFF. As DNA, the CDR3 is TGTGCCAGCTCACCAGGATCTAGCGGAATCCACAATGAGCAGTTCTTC.

CDR3 residues: CASSQVGGNYGYTF. CDR3 nucleotides: TGTGCCAGCAGCCAAGTAGGCGGAAACTATGGCTACACCTTC. This chain links TRBV3-1 (or the pseudogene TRBV3-2) with TRBJ1-2, with D unclear. The germline V gene encodes CDR1 LGHDT and CDR2 YNNKEL (reference sequence). The CDR3 covers 14 residues. Deletions cut 1 base from V and 2 bases from J, with 8 bases between.

The gene calls are TRBV9 and TRBJ1-6; D is uncertain. Germline CDR1 SGDLS, CDR2 YYNGEE. Trimming removed 4 bases from V and 0 bases from J, with 14 bases in between. The CDR3 sequence is 17 residues long. CDR3 sequence (DNA): TGTGCCAGCAGCCCAGGTCAGGCCAGCTCCTATAATTCACCCCTCCACTTT. Its protein product is CASSPGQASSYNSPLHF. The entire variable domain, with the rest obtained from reference TRBV9 and TRBJ1-6, is as follows: DSGVTQTPKHLITATGQRVTLRCSPRSGDLSVYWYQQSLDQGLQFLIQYYNGEERAKGNILERFSAQQFPDLHSELNLSSLELGDSALYFCASSPGQASSYNSPLHFGNGTRLTVT.